The 20 T cell receptor beta chains given below trace back to one sample, sequenced in a study of blood T cell repertoires in COVID-19 (dated by TCRdb to between 2020 and 2021). The library was made by the immunoSEQ multiplex PCR assay. The immuneACCESS repertoire file appears here via TCRdb, limited to in-frame rearrangements. These files lack a portion of the clones; in checked studies, under half of the deficit traces to unresolved V genes, and the cause of the others is not known. Across this sample there are roughly 150,000 clones, with 84% seen only once. Clones ranked in the top ten supply roughly 4.3% of the sample. The sequencing input was PBMCs or T cells enriched from blood (not recorded which). Receptors originate from a middle-aged man in a cohort exposed to, infected with or recovered from COVID-19 (not recorded which).

The genes are TRBV12-3 or TRBV12-4 and TRBJ2-7; D ambiguous. The CDR3 is 13 amino acids. Trimming left V 2 bases short and J 4 bases short, with 9 bases between. The CDR3 nucleotides read TGTGCCAGCAGTTTATCTGTCGGTTACGAGCAGTACTTC. Protein: CASSLSVGYEQYF.

The V gene is TRBV27, the J gene TRBJ1-2; D possibly corresponds to TRBD1 (5 bases). The CDR3 extends over 13 amino acids. Germline V gives CDR1 MNHEY, CDR2 SMNVEV (reference sequence). Deletions cut 4 bases from V and 6 bases from J, with 12 bases between. The CDR3 bases are TGTGCCAGCAGTTCCCAGGGAATGAATGGCTACACCTTC. Translated, it gives CASSSQGMNGYTF.

V and J are TRBV5-1 and TRBJ2-3; 9 nucleotides line up with TRBD2. V dropped 0 bases and J dropped 2; count of bases not matched to a gene: 4. The germline CDR1 and CDR2 sequences are SGHRS and YFSETQ. The CDR3 has 16 amino acids. The CDR3 reads CASSLGLAGITDTQYF. In nucleotides, the CDR3 is TGCGCCAGCAGCTTGGGGCTAGCGGGGATCACAGATACGCAGTATTTT.

The V and J genes are TRBV18 and TRBJ2-1; 9 bases are a match to TRBD1. CDR1 is KGHSH and CDR2 is LQKENI in the germline V gene. The CDR3 is 16 residues long. V shed 2 bases and J 6 bases; nucleotides not matched to a gene: 8. DNA for the CDR3: TGTGCCAGCTCACCATTTGGGGGACAGGGTGGCAATGAGCAGTTCTTC. Residues: CASSPFGGQGGNEQFF.

The V and J genes are TRBV29-1 and TRBJ1-3; D is unclear. Trimming took off 0 bases at V and 3 bases at J, with 15 bases between the two ends. The CDR3 is 16 residues long. In germline, CDR1 is SQVTM, CDR2 ANQGSEA. The CDR3 spells CSVEERRQYYGNTIYF. The CDR3 DNA sequence: TGCAGCGTTGAAGAACGGCGGCAGTACTATGGAAACACCATATATTTT.

This clone was observed a single time. This chain links TRBV5-1 with TRBJ1-4; possibly TRBD1 for D (6 bases). Trimming removed 0 bases at V and 3 bases at J, with 12 bases between. Germline-derived CDR1 and CDR2 are SGHRS and YFSETQ. CDR3 length: 16 amino acids. The CDR3 reads CASSLDGGAANEKLFF. CDR3 bases: TGCGCCAGCAGCTTGGATGGGGGCGCTGCTAATGAAAAACTGTTTTTT.

The chain carries TRBV7-6 and TRBJ2-2; D may be TRBD2 (6 bases). Trimming shortened V by 5 bases and J by 2 bases, and 15 bases separated the two germline ends. Germline V gene lookup returns CDR1 SGHVS and CDR2 FNYEAQ. The CDR3 loop spans 16 amino acids. CDR3 protein: CASSPAWRVNTGELFF. DNA for the CDR3: TGTGCCAGCAGCCCCGCGTGGAGGGTAAACACCGGGGAGCTGTTTTTT.

The chain has TRBV5-1 and TRBJ2-2; 7 nucleotides line up with TRBD1. The CDR3 is 13 residues long. CDR1 SGHRS and CDR2 YFSETQ come from the germline V gene. The J segment lost 6 bases and the V segment lost 4 bases, leaving 3 bases of the junction unmatched. The CDR3: CASSAQGPGELFF. Here the CDR3 DNA reads TGCGCCAGCAGCGCACAGGGGCCCGGGGAGCTGTTTTTT.

The chain couples TRBV10-3 to TRBJ2-5; weak D call: TRBD2 (6 bases). There are 18 residues in the CDR3. Germline-derived CDR1 and CDR2 are ENHRY and SYGVKD. V was clipped by 0 bases and J by 6 bases, with 23 bases between them. The CDR3 reads CAISESWPKRRGGKTQYF. CDR3 nucleotides: TGTGCCATCAGTGAGTCTTGGCCGAAGCGTAGAGGAGGGAAGACCCAGTACTTC.

The DNA for the CDR3 is TGTGCCAGCTCGCCCTCGGTATATGAAAAACTGTTTTTT. Protein product: CASSPSVYEKLFF. This chain joins TRBV18 and TRBJ1-4; D is unresolved. V lost 6 bases, J lost 6 bases, and 11 bases lay in between. This CDR3 has 13 residues. From germline, CDR1 is KGHSH and CDR2 LQKENI.

V and J are TRBV7-2 and TRBJ1-2, with D perhaps matching TRBD1 (6 bases). CDR1 and CDR2 (germline): SGHTA, FQGNSA. The CDR3 has 11 amino acids. The V and J ends lost 6 bases and 8 bases respectively, with 10 bases between them. CDR3 coding DNA: TGTGCCAGCAGTACAGGGTTGGGCTACACCTTC. This translates into CASSTGLGYTF.

This clone was counted a few times. The V and J genes are TRBV24-1 and TRBJ1-1; D is possibly TRBD1 (5 bases). CDR1 and CDR2 from the germline V gene are KGHDR and SFDVKD. The CDR3 has 15 residues. Trimming took off 1 base at V and 8 bases at J, with 16 bases between the two ends. Here the CDR3 reads CATSDLWTQAREAFF. CDR3 nucleotide sequence: TGTGCCACCAGTGATTTATGGACACAAGCTAGAGAAGCTTTCTTT.

V gene TRBV7-3 combines with J gene TRBJ1-1; D remains unclear. Germline loops: CDR1 SGHTA, CDR2 FQGTGA. V gave up 1 base and J gave up 4 bases, with 7 bases separating them. The CDR3 length is 13 residues. CDR3 DNA sequence: TGTGCCAGCAGCTTAAATGAGGGCACTGAAGCTTTCTTT. This sequence encodes CASSLNEGTEAFF.

The sample holds one count of this clone. The rearrangement joins TRBV1 to TRBJ2-7; the D call in the table, TRBD2, was not verified against the DNA. TRBV1 is a pseudogene segment. This CDR3 region has 15 residues. The CDR3 bases are TGCACCAGCAGCCAAGAGAGGCGGGACCCCTCCGGGCAGTACTTC. Its translation is CTSSQERRDPSGQYF.

The chain joins TRBV3-1 (or the pseudogene TRBV3-2) to TRBJ1-2; TRBD1 matches 9 bases. Germline V gene sequence: CDR1 LGHDT, CDR2 YNNKEL (reference sequence). J gave up 4 bases and V 4 bases, and 4 bases lay outside the gene matches. The CDR3 is 14 residues long. CDR3 coding DNA: TGTGCCAGCAGCCTACAGGGGGCTGGCTATGGCTACACCTTC. This translates into CASSLQGAGYGYTF.

The table lists this clone with a few counts. The chain has TRBV7-2 and TRBJ1-6; tentative D call: TRBD1 (5 bases). Germline CDR1 is SGHTA and CDR2 is FQGNSA. V dropped 5 bases and J dropped 7 bases, with 15 bases sitting between them. This CDR3 comprises 15 residues. Here the CDR3 DNA reads TGTGCCAGCAGCGAGTCGGGGGGAAAAAATTCACCCCTCCACTTT. This translates into CASSESGGKNSPLHF.

The rearrangement uses TRBV7-2 and TRBJ2-1; D not certain. V gave up 4 bases and J gave up 7 bases, with 11 bases separating them. This CDR3 contains 13 residues. Germline CDR1 is SGHTA and CDR2 is FQGNSA. CDR3 sequence: CASSSYLENEQFF. The CDR3 DNA sequence: TGTGCCAGCAGCTCCTACCTGGAGAATGAGCAGTTCTTC. Supplemented by reference TRBV7-2 and TRBJ2-1, the full variable domain reads GAGVSQSPSNKVTEKGKDVELRCDPISGHTALYWYRQSLGQGLEFLIYFQGNSAPDKSGLPSDRFSAERTGGSVSTLTIQRTQQEDSAVYLCASSSYLENEQFFGPGTRLTVL.

V gene TRBV19 combines with J gene TRBJ2-3; D remains unclear. With 6 bases removed from V and 7 bases from J, the gap between germline ends came to 14 bases. Germline values: CDR1 LNHDA, CDR2 SQIVND (reference sequence). This CDR3 is 13 amino acids long. This CDR3 is CASSPGPIYTQYF. CDR3 in DNA: TGTGCCAGTAGCCCAGGTCCGATATATACGCAGTATTTT.

The chain recombines TRBV6-5 with TRBJ2-3, with TRBD1 matching 8 bases. The V gene end was trimmed by 6 bases and the J gene end by 0 bases; junction bases not matched to a gene: 5. The V gene's germline CDR1 is MNHEY and CDR2 SVGAGI. The CDR3 is made up of 15 amino acids. CDR3 sequence reads: CASSRRQGSTDTQYF. The CDR3 DNA reads as TGTGCCAGCAGCCGCCGACAGGGGAGCACAGATACGCAGTATTTT.

The chain combines TRBV9 with TRBJ1-2; D call uncertain. Trimming left V 0 bases short and J 6 bases short, with 6 bases between. The CDR3 has 12 residues. Germline V gene data show CDR1 as SGDLS and CDR2 as YYNGEE. The CDR3 sequence: CASSVDSDGYTF. In DNA form, the CDR3 reads TGTGCCAGCAGCGTAGACTCCGATGGCTACACCTTC.